The 18 T cell receptor beta chains in this list originate from one sample, sequenced in a study of blood T cell repertoires in COVID-19. The data were produced by immunoSEQ multiplex PCR, yet TCRdb's version contains in-frame clones alone and is incomplete. The sample carries roughly 150,000 clones, around 83% recorded once. The sample was peripheral blood. Source of these receptors: a woman aged 50 to 60 with acute or convalescent COVID-19.

The chain employs TRBV6-5 and TRBJ2-7; possible D gene TRBD2, 5 bases. The CDR3 is made up of 15 amino acids. From germline, CDR1 is MNHEY and CDR2 SVGAGI. V was shortened by 4 bases and J by 5 bases, with 18 bases between the two germline ends. For the CDR3, the DNA is TGTGCCAGCAGTTCTCCAGCAACCGGGGTCGACGAGCAGTACTTC. As protein: CASSSPATGVDEQYF.

The chain carries TRBV28 and TRBJ2-7, with a weak D call TRBD1 (6 bases). Germline V CDR1 and CDR2: MDHEN, SYDVKM. Trimming cost V 6 bases and J 13 bases, with 16 bases left between them. This CDR3 has 11 amino acids. The CDR3 here is CASREATGFYF. DNA for the CDR3: TGTGCCAGCAGAGAAGCCACAGGGTTCTACTTC.

This sequence joins TRBV28 and TRBJ1-2; 7 bases are a match to TRBD1. Germline loops: CDR1 MDHEN, CDR2 SYDVKM. The CDR3 totals 13 residues. J was trimmed by 5 bases and V by 2 bases; bases with no gene match: 2. The DNA for the CDR3 is TGTGCCAGCAGTTTAAAGGGGGCATATGGCTACACCTTC. Translating it yields CASSLKGAYGYTF.

This clone has only a few counts. The chain links TRBV5-1 to TRBJ2-7; 8 bases map to TRBD1. Germline CDR1 SGHRS, CDR2 YFSETQ. This CDR3 contains 15 residues. After removal of 3 bases from V and 1 base from J, the junction contained 6 bases not matched to a gene. CDR3 in amino acids: CASSSTTGVSYEQYF. CDR3 in DNA: TGCGCCAGCAGCTCAACGACAGGGGTATCCTACGAGCAGTACTTC.

This rearrangement joins TRBV5-4 to TRBJ1-1; 7 nucleotides line up with TRBD1. Trimming at V came to 3 bases and at J to 1 base, leaving 6 bases not matched to a gene. This CDR3 has 15 residues. Germline lookup yields CDR1 SGHNT and CDR2 YYREEE (reference sequence). This CDR3 reads CASSSRGPQNTEAFF. CDR3 bases: TGTGCCAGCAGCTCGAGGGGGCCCCAGAACACTGAAGCTTTCTTT.

The gene calls are TRBV5-4 and TRBJ2-3; TRBD2 aligns across 7 bases. The length of the CDR3 is 16 residues. Germline V gives CDR1 SGHNT, CDR2 YYREEE (reference sequence). The J segment lost 2 bases and the V segment lost 0 bases, leaving 6 bases of the junction unmatched. The CDR3 region is CASSLAGGGLTDTQYF. In nucleotides, the CDR3 is TGTGCCAGCAGCTTGGCCGGGGGAGGGCTCACAGATACGCAGTATTTT.

This clone was picked up a small number of times. V gene TRBV29-1 combines with J gene TRBJ2-7; 8 nucleotides match TRBD1. Germline CDR1 is SQVTM and CDR2 is ANQGSEA. This CDR3 spans 13 amino acids. V trimming: 3 bases; J trimming: 0 bases; junction bases outside the gene matches: 1. The CDR3 DNA follows: TGCAGCGTTGAGGACAGGGACTCCTACGAGCAGTACTTC. Its translation: CSVEDRDSYEQYF.

The rearrangement uses TRBV6-5 and TRBJ1-2, with TRBD1 identical over 9 bases. CDR3 size: 15 residues. Germline assignment: CDR1 MNHEY and CDR2 SVGAGI. V was clipped by 5 bases and J by 5 bases; unmatched bases: 9. The CDR3 coding sequence is TGTGCCAGCAGTACCCGGGACAGGGCGGGGTATGGCTACACCTTC. Residues: CASSTRDRAGYGYTF.

CDR3 coding DNA: TGCGCCAGCAGCCAAGGGCTAGCGGGGGGGGGCAATGAGCAGTTCTTC. Translating it yields CASSQGLAGGGNEQFF. The gene calls are TRBV4-3 and TRBJ2-1; 12 nucleotides line up with TRBD2. This CDR3 has 16 amino acids. Germline assignment: CDR1 LGHNA and CDR2 YSLEER. With 1 base clipped from V and 6 bases from J, the junction kept 4 bases outside the gene matches.

The chain couples TRBV5-6 to TRBJ2-3, with 10 positions matching TRBD1. Per germline, CDR1 SGHDT and CDR2 YYEEEE. The CDR3 runs to 15 residues. V dropped 6 bases and J dropped 4; count of bases not matched to a gene: 8. CDR3 sequence: CASIYGTGVPDTQYF. CDR3 in DNA: TGTGCCAGCATCTATGGGACAGGGGTCCCAGATACGCAGTATTTT. Full variable domain (remainder filled in from reference TRBV5-6 and TRBJ2-3): DAGVTQSPTHLIKTRGQQVTLRCSPKSGHDTVSWYQQALGQGPQFIFQYYEEEERQRGNFPDRFSGHQFPNYSSELNVNALLLGDSALYLCASIYGTGVPDTQYFGPGTRLTVL.

The chain links TRBV7-8 to TRBJ1-4, with a tentative D call TRBD1 (6 bases). V was clipped by 1 base and J by 0 bases, with 15 bases between them. The CDR3 spans 18 residues. Germline lookup yields CDR1 SGHVS and CDR2 FQNEAQ. Here the CDR3 reads CASSLVLGQSATNEKLFF. The CDR3 coding sequence is TGTGCCAGCAGCTTAGTTCTCGGACAGAGTGCAACTAATGAAAAACTGTTTTTT.

The V call is TRBV30, the J call TRBJ1-3, with D maybe TRBD1 (6 bases). V lost 0 bases and J lost 1, with 10 bases in between. Germline V gene lookup returns CDR1 GTSNPN and CDR2 SVGIG (reference sequence). The CDR3 length is 15 residues. For the CDR3, the DNA is TGTGCCTGGAGTGTTCTAGGGGGATCTGGAAACACCATATATTTT. Translated, it gives CAWSVLGGSGNTIYF.

The chain joins TRBV28 to TRBJ2-5; 7 bases map to TRBD1. The CDR3 length is 13 residues. Looked up from germline, CDR1 is MDHEN and CDR2 is SYDVKM. Trimming at V came to 8 bases and at J to 7 bases, leaving 10 bases not matched to a gene. This chain's CDR3 is CASGAPGQLTQYF. CDR3 nucleotide sequence: TGTGCCAGCGGCGCCCCGGGACAGCTGACCCAGTACTTC. Full variable domain (outside the CDR3, taken from reference TRBV28 and TRBJ2-5): DVKVTQSSRYLVKRTGEKVFLECVQDMDHENMFWYRQDPGLGLRLIYFSYDVKMKEKGDIPEGYSVSREKKERFSLILESASTNQTSMYLCASGAPGQLTQYFGPGTRLLVL.

The V and J genes are TRBV9 and TRBJ1-2; D is possibly TRBD1 (5 bases). The length of the CDR3 is 15 residues. The germline V gene has CDR1 SGDLS and CDR2 YYNGEE. The germline V and J ends were trimmed by 0 bases and 2 bases, with 11 bases remaining between them. CDR3 DNA: TGTGCCAGCAGCGTAGCCCCAGGGATGAACTATGGCTACACCTTC. It specifies CASSVAPGMNYGYTF.

This rearrangement joins TRBV5-6 to TRBJ2-5, with D uncertain. Looked up from germline, CDR1 is SGHDT and CDR2 is YYEEEE. Between the trimmed V and J ends, which lost 1 base and 1 base, there was a span of 8 bases. The CDR3 sequence is 14 residues long. This CDR3 reads CASSLSQIQETQYF. CDR3 in DNA: TGTGCCAGCAGCTTGTCGCAGATCCAAGAGACCCAGTACTTC.

The V and J genes are TRBV2 and TRBJ2-3; maybe TRBD1 (6 bases). V lost 5 bases, J lost 2 bases, and 17 bases lay in between. The CDR3 totals 16 residues. The germline V gene encodes CDR1 SNHLY and CDR2 FYNNEI. CDR3 nucleotides: TGTGCCAGCAGTAAACAGGACAGAATTCTCACAGATACGCAGTATTTT. Translation: CASSKQDRILTDTQYF. Using reference TRBV2 and TRBJ2-3 for the parts outside the CDR3, the full variable domain is EPEVTQTPSHQVTQMGQEVILRCVPISNHLYFYWYRQILGQKVEFLVSFYNNEISEKSEIFDDQFSVERPDGSNFTLKIRSTKLEDSAMYFCASSKQDRILTDTQYFGPGTRLTVL.

V is TRBV2 and J is TRBJ1-5; D is ambiguous. The CDR3 runs to 14 residues. Per germline, CDR1 SNHLY and CDR2 FYNNEI. Trimming pared 0 bases from V and 5 bases from J, leaving 8 bases between. CDR3 region: CASSEATEYQPQHF. The CDR3 DNA reads TGTGCCAGCAGTGAAGCTACAGAGTATCAGCCCCAGCATTTT.

The chain employs TRBV28 and TRBJ2-3, with 12 bases that match TRBD2. The CDR3 length is 15 residues. From germline, CDR1 is MDHEN and CDR2 SYDVKM. With 5 bases clipped from V and 7 bases from J, the junction kept 7 bases outside the gene matches. The CDR3 region is CASSQGTSGRNTQYF. The CDR3 DNA sequence: TGTGCCAGCAGTCAAGGGACTAGCGGGCGTAATACGCAGTATTTT.